Detailed here is one TCR beta chain. The antigen this receptor binds is unknown. Qualities for individual bases were not recorded, and no much larger clone is one base off. This sample is part of a study of blood T cells in healthy people across ages (dated by TCRdb to about 2015). Notes on the research overall: In model experiments, template switching captured about one uniquely barcoded TCR beta cDNA molecule for every two T cells. Two additional independent replicas of 1 million unique cDNA reads from the same blood draw were analyzed for two donors (one aged 18 to 29 and one aged 80 or older). Donors were grouped into four age groups: young (average approximately 15 years), middle-aged (over 35), aged (roughly 67) and long-lived (approximately 81). To avoid experimental bias, donors of different ages were randomly spread across the sequencing lanes. The study measured age-related changes in TCR beta repertoire diversity using deep sequencing normalized with unique cDNA molecular identifiers.

Library creation used 5' RACE. The sequencing machine was an Illumina HiSeq 2500. The second PCR ran for about 6 to 11 cycles and used a J-beta primer mix along with a sample-barcoded 5' primer. Each TCR beta cDNA molecule received a unique molecular identifier from a template-switch 5' adaptor carrying 12 random nucleotides. Each sample yielded at least 2.5 million CDR3-containing paired-end reads. All of the RNA was converted into first-strand cDNA using the Mint cDNA synthesis kit, with a TRBC-specific oligonucleotide serving as the primer. All cDNA was treated with uracil-DNA glycosylase and then went through a first 18-cycle PCR with the universal primers M1SS and BC2_uni_R. The source study handled its data this way. For normalization, 1 million high-quality reads, each with a distinct molecular identifier, were randomly selected from each sample. Reads sharing molecular identifiers were discarded rather than binned into consensus sequences. MiTCR, run with a Q25 quality threshold and the strictest error-elimination algorithm, handled CDR3 identification, clonotype clustering and error correction. A nonparametric unseen species model using Euler transformation provided a lower-bound estimate of total TCR beta diversity. TCRdb trimmed public reads at Q25 via fastp, called clones via MiXCR and kept in-frame beta chains. Here each entry gathers all rows of one CDR3 protein and keeps the most common genes and DNA. TCRdb, not the authors, supplied the V and J calls. The sample table contains around 1.1 million distinct CDR3 sequences; only one count was recorded for more than 30% of them. Over 10% of the sample goes to the ten largest clones.

What the research found in general, with its limitations: The percentage of naive T cells measured by flow cytometry correlated strongly with observed TCR beta diversity. As age increased, observed TCR beta diversity per million T cells dropped in a roughly linear way, and a significant reduction was already evident by age approximately 40. Compared with the aged group, the long-lived group had more naive CD4+ T cells, fewer expanded clones and increased TCR diversity, suggesting age selection. Donor CMV infection status was unknown, potentially confounding age-related changes in expanded clonotypes. Estimates of total diversity based on one million sequenced T cells were considered lower bounds and underestimates. Bulk unsorted PBMC profiling prevented conclusive comparison of naive and antigen-experienced compartments.

The CDR3 measures 14 amino acids from cysteine to phenylalanine. Kept here is only the CDR3 DNA, which spans 42 bases and is read in frame from base 1. Deletion took 6 bases off V and 4 bases off J, with a span of 13 bases between the germline ends. The CDR1 and CDR2 encoded by the germline V gene (reference sequence) are LGHDT and YNNKEL. The donors were 40 or so Caucasian individuals from Russia, aged roughly 6 to 100 years, who were systemically healthy. Each donor gave about 10 milliliters of peripheral blood, drawn into EDTA-treated Vacutainer tubes. Ficoll-Paque density-gradient centrifugation was used to isolate PBMCs, with at least 6.5 million per sample. Total RNA was extracted from PBMCs with Trizol reagent, with at least 5 micrograms obtained per sample. Naive CD45RAhigh/CD27high T cell percentages were measured by flow cytometry on a PBMC aliquot from every donor.

The sequencing input was blood. The rearranged chain carries TRBV3-1 and TRBJ2-4; TRBD2 is a possible D gene, resting on 5 matching bases. The TCR originated in a man aged 18 to 30 in good health. The bases are TGTGCCAGCAGTCGCGGGCAGGATAAAAACATTCAGTACTTC. The encoded protein is CASSRGQDKNIQYF.